Listed below are T cell receptor beta chains from one sample, sequenced in a study of blood T cell repertoires in COVID-19. Generated by immunoSEQ multiplex PCR, the TCRdb table keeps only in-frame clones and is missing some. The table includes roughly 98,000 clones, 85% detected once. Sequenced material: peripheral blood. Receptor source: a woman aged 70 to 79 with active or convalescent COVID-19. CDR3s include the opening cysteine and the closing phenylalanine or tryptophan. D genes are given only for firm matches. Some rows have no size entry. The others give once, few or many, or a class for an expanded clone.

V gene	J gene	CDR3 length	clone size	D gene	CDR3 protein	CDR3 DNA
TRBV2	TRBJ1-1	16	-	TRBD1	CASTGTGGAMNTEAFF	TGTGCCAGCACCGGGACAGGGGGCGCGATGAACACTGAAGCTTTCTTT
TRBV28	TRBJ2-1	14	-	-	CASSLRGPRNEQFF	TGTGCCAGCAGTTTGCGGGGGCCAAGGAATGAGCAGTTCTTC
TRBV28	TRBJ1-2	13	-	-	CASSSGSPPGYTF	TGTGCCAGCAGTAGCGGTAGCCCCCCTGGCTACACCTTC
TRBV7-2	TRBJ1-4	18	-	-	CASSLVASGTSTNEKLFF	TGTGCCAGCAGCTTAGTAGCGAGCGGGACCAGCACTAATGAAAAACTGTTTTTT
TRBV7-9	TRBJ2-7	15	-	TRBD2	CASSQRGLEVGQQYF	TGTGCCAGCAGCCAGAGGGGACTAGAAGTGGGCCAGCAGTACTTC
TRBV27	TRBJ1-2	15	-	TRBD1	CASSSGQGALVGYTF	TGTGCCAGCAGTTCAGGACAGGGGGCTTTGGTTGGCTACACCTTC
TRBV11-2	TRBJ1-6	13	-	-	CASSLRDRLPLHF	TGTGCCAGCAGCTTACGCGACAGACTGCCCCTCCACTTT
TRBV6-1	TRBJ1-2	13	-	TRBD1	CASSETGRWGYTF	TGTGCCAGCAGTGAGACAGGGCGGTGGGGCTACACCTTC
TRBV18	TRBJ1-1	15	once	-	CASSPRGAGDTEAFF	TGTGCCAGCTCACCCCGGGGGGCCGGGGACACTGAAGCTTTCTTT
TRBV12-3/TRBV12-4	TRBJ2-7	12	-	-	CASSSLYMEQYF	TGTGCCAGCAGTTCCCTGTACATGGAGCAGTACTTC
TRBV21-1	TRBJ2-7	15	once	-	CASSKRGNSSYEQYF	TGTGCCAGCAGCAAACGAGGGAATAGCTCCTACGAGCAGTACTTC
TRBV2	TRBJ1-6	15	-	-	CASSDKTVYNSPLHF	TGTGCCAGCAGTGATAAGACAGTATATAATTCACCCCTCCACTTT
TRBV5-1	TRBJ2-5	13	once	-	CASSLSTEETQYF	TGCGCCAGCAGCTTGTCGACAGAAGAGACCCAGTACTTC
TRBV11-2	TRBJ1-2	12	-	-	CASSLGPYGYTF	TGTGCCAGCAGCTTAGGGCCGTATGGCTACACCTTC
TRBV15	TRBJ2-7	19	-	TRBD1	CATSRDRDREGGRSYEQYF	TGTGCCACCAGCAGAGACCGGGACAGGGAGGGCGGCAGGTCCTACGAGCAGTACTTC
TRBV10-3	TRBJ2-2	15	-	TRBD1	CAISTGVGDTGELFF	TGTGCCATCAGTACAGGGGTTGGGGACACCGGGGAGCTGTTTTTT
TRBV10-3	TRBJ2-1	15	-	TRBD2	CAISGALAGGNEQFF	TGTGCCATCAGTGGGGCGCTAGCGGGGGGGAATGAGCAGTTCTTC
TRBV2	TRBJ1-4	14	-	TRBD1	CASRGQTTNEKLFF	TGTGCCAGCAGGGGACAGACAACTAATGAAAAACTGTTTTTT
TRBV11-2	TRBJ2-3	14	-	-	CASSLGGPTDTQYF	TGTGCCAGCAGCTTGGGGGGACCCACAGATACGCAGTATTTT
TRBV7-8	TRBJ2-5	18	-	-	CASTPTGNAGSYQETQYF	TGTGCCAGCACCCCCACCGGGAACGCAGGTAGCTACCAAGAGACCCAGTACTTC
TRBV7-9	TRBJ1-5	14	-	-	CASSLAGAGQPQHF	TGTGCCAGCAGCTTAGCAGGGGCTGGGCAGCCCCAGCATTTT
TRBV6-4	TRBJ2-1	13	-	-	CASSVRAYNEQFF	TGTGCCAGCAGTGTTCGCGCCTACAATGAGCAGTTCTTC
TRBV5-5	TRBJ1-4	17	-	TRBD1	CASSFPGQGAIGEKLFF	TGTGCCAGCAGCTTTCCGGGACAGGGGGCTATCGGGGAAAAACTGTTTTTT
TRBV6-1	TRBJ2-3	16	-	-	CASSGGLSEGPDTQYF	TGTGCCAGCAGTGGAGGCCTCTCCGAGGGTCCAGATACGCAGTATTTT
TRBV2	TRBJ1-2	11	-	-	CATSPEAGYTF	TGTGCCACCTCCCCGGAGGCTGGCTACACCTTC
TRBV20-1	TRBJ2-3	16	-	TRBD2	CSASEGLVGRGDTQYF	TGCAGTGCTAGTGAGGGACTAGTTGGTCGTGGGGATACGCAGTATTTT
TRBV15	TRBJ1-1	13	-	-	CATSRNLNTEAFF	TGTGCCACCAGCAGAAACTTGAACACTGAAGCTTTCTTT
TRBV2	TRBJ2-7	12	-	TRBD2	CASKERGYEQYF	TGTGCCAGCAAGGAGCGGGGGTACGAGCAGTACTTC
TRBV24-1	TRBJ2-7	12	-	-	CATSRGTREQYF	TGTGCCACCAGTCGCGGTACCCGCGAGCAGTACTTC
TRBV24-1	TRBJ2-1	14	-	-	CATSPGGLYNEQFF	TGTGCCACCAGTCCTGGAGGTCTTTACAATGAGCAGTTCTTC
TRBV3-1/TRBV3-2	TRBJ1-4	12	once	-	CASSQDREKLFF	TGTGCCAGCAGCCAAGACCGTGAAAAACTGTTTTTT
TRBV6-1	TRBJ2-7	15	-	-	CASSEGPSIAYEQYF	TGTGCCAGCAGTGAAGGGCCGTCGATCGCCTACGAGCAGTACTTC
TRBV5-4	TRBJ2-2	16	-	-	CASSARGPTNTGELFF	TGTGCCAGCAGCGCCAGGGGTCCGACGAACACCGGGGAGCTGTTTTTT